The 32 T cell receptor beta chains in this list originate from one sample, sequenced in a study of memory CD4+ T cells and cytomegalovirus serostatus. Single viable CD3+CD4+CD8-CD45RO+ cells were sorted as the memory CD4+ T cells. Method: immunoSEQ multiplex PCR; TCRdb's copy keeps in-frame clones and lacks some. The data contain more than 45,000 clones, 74% of them singletons. The sequenced sample consisted of memory CD4+ T cells from blood. The origin of the receptors is an adult in good health and CMV-seropositive.

This clone was seen a handful of times. This sequence joins TRBV7-2 and TRBJ1-1, with TRBD1 matching 7 bases. The ends lost 4 bases at V and 2 bases at J; junction bases unmatched: 4. CDR3 length: 14 amino acids. From germline, CDR1 is SGHTA and CDR2 FQGNSA. The CDR3 coding sequence is TGTGCCAGCAGCTACGGGACAGTTAACACTGAAGCTTTCTTT. It yields the protein CASSYGTVNTEAFF.

The chain combines TRBV18 with TRBJ2-3; the D call may be TRBD1 or TRBD2 (6 bases each). CDR3 length: 16 residues. Trimming stripped 0 bases from V and 1 base from J, with 11 bases between. Germline assignment: CDR1 KGHSH and CDR2 LQKENI. CDR3 bases: TGTGCCAGCTCACCACCGTGGGGGGCGGGCACAGATACGCAGTATTTT. Translation: CASSPPWGAGTDTQYF.

The chain has TRBV9 and TRBJ1-6; D call uncertain. Trimming left V 0 bases short and J 0 bases short, with 28 bases between. CDR1 is SGDLS, CDR2 YYNGEE, per germline. This CDR3 is built from 23 residues. The CDR3 spells CASSVVSVQHNTAPSSYNSPLHF. DNA of the CDR3: TGTGCCAGCAGCGTAGTTTCGGTACAGCACAACACAGCTCCGAGCTCCTATAATTCACCCCTCCACTTT.

This clone was seen more than once but under ten times. The chain is built from TRBV4-1 and TRBJ1-4, with D unresolved. Germline V gene lookup returns CDR1 MGHRA and CDR2 YSYEKL. V lost 4 bases to trimming and J lost 8 bases, with 14 bases between them. The CDR3 runs 14 residues. CDR3 coding DNA: TGCGCCAGCAGCCCTAGTCCGGGGTCCGAAAAACTGTTTTTT. This gives the protein CASSPSPGSEKLFF.

The chain carries TRBV6-6 and TRBJ2-3; tentative D call: TRBD1 (5 bases). Deletions cut 6 bases from V and 5 bases from J, with 9 bases between. The CDR3 is 12 residues long. The germline gives CDR1 MNHNY, CDR2 SVGAGI (reference sequence). DNA for the CDR3: TGTGCCAGCAGCCCAGGACAAGATACGCAGTATTTT. Its translation: CASSPGQDTQYF.

The chain joins TRBV5-1 to TRBJ2-1; 7 bases line up with TRBD2. V dropped 4 bases and J dropped 4; count of bases not matched to a gene: 8. This CDR3 region has 15 residues. CDR1 SGHRS and CDR2 YFSETQ come from the germline V gene. The CDR3 coding sequence is TGCGCCAGCAGCCCCGGGGTTAGCGGGTACAATGAGCAGTTCTTC. The encoded protein is CASSPGVSGYNEQFF.

This clone was observed a handful of times. V gene TRBV5-1 combines with J gene TRBJ1-1; D remains ambiguous. CDR1 and CDR2 (germline): SGHRS, YFSETQ. This CDR3 is 14 amino acids long. Trimming cost V 4 bases and J 1 base, with 11 bases left between them. The CDR3 region has the DNA TGCGCCAGCAGCCCGTATCCGCGGAACACTGAAGCTTTCTTT. It yields the protein CASSPYPRNTEAFF.

V gene TRBV4-2 combines with J gene TRBJ2-2; the match to TRBD1 covers 8 bases. Trimming at V came to 4 bases and at J to 4 bases, leaving 5 bases not matched to a gene. The CDR3 totals 15 residues. The germline CDR1 and CDR2 sequences are LGHNA and YNFKEQ. The CDR3 DNA follows: TGTGCCAGCAGCCCAAGGACAGGGAGCACCGGGGAGCTGTTTTTT. Translating it yields CASSPRTGSTGELFF.

V gene TRBV19 combines with J gene TRBJ1-1; 8 bases are shared with TRBD1. The CDR3 consists of 15 residues. V shed 5 bases and J 1 base; nucleotides not matched to a gene: 6. The germline V gene encodes CDR1 LNHDA and CDR2 SQIVND (reference sequence). CDR3 in DNA: TGTGCCAGTAGTCCCGGGACAGGACAGAACACTGAAGCTTTCTTT. This codes for CASSPGTGQNTEAFF.

The chain recombines TRBV15 with TRBJ2-5, with TRBD1 as a possible D gene (6 bases). CDR1 and CDR2 (germline): LNHNV, YYDKDF (reference sequence). The CDR3 length is 15 residues. The V end was cut by 0 bases, the J end by 4 bases, with 12 bases between. CDR3 amino acids: CATSRDRGTRETQYF. For the CDR3, the DNA is TGTGCCACCAGCAGAGATAGGGGGACCCGAGAGACCCAGTACTTC.

J is TRBJ1-2 and V is TRBV10-3, with 8 bases that match TRBD1. In germline, CDR1 is ENHRY, CDR2 SYGVKD. With V trimmed by 6 bases and J by 3 bases, 3 bases remained unmatched. The CDR3 spans 13 residues. CDR3 sequence (DNA): TGTGCCATCAGCTTGACAGGGGACTATGGCTACACCTTC. It specifies CAISLTGDYGYTF.

This chain joins TRBV19 and TRBJ2-2; 7 nucleotides match TRBD1. Losses at the gene ends were 6 bases for V and 3 bases for J; bases not matched to a gene: 7. This CDR3 contains 15 residues. The germline V gene encodes CDR1 LNHDA and CDR2 SQIVND (reference sequence). The CDR3 sequence: CASRPGGEDTGELFF. CDR3 nucleotides: TGTGCCAGTAGACCAGGGGGTGAGGACACCGGGGAGCTGTTTTTT.

This clone was seen a single time. This chain links TRBV10-3 with TRBJ2-5; tentative D call: TRBD2 (5 bases). This CDR3 is 13 amino acids long. Trimming removed 0 bases from V and 7 bases from J, with 9 bases in between. Germline V CDR1 and CDR2: ENHRY, SYGVKD. DNA for the CDR3: TGTGCCATCAGTGAGTCGGGAGAGGGGACCCAGTACTTC. Its protein is CAISESGEGTQYF.

The V call is TRBV25-1, the J call TRBJ1-2; D is possibly TRBD1 (6 bases). Germline V gene data show CDR1 as MGHDK and CDR2 as SYGVNS. V dropped 6 bases and J dropped 7 bases, with 15 bases sitting between them. The CDR3 is 13 residues long. The CDR3 bases are TGTGCCAGCAGAGCACAGGGAGAAGGTGGCTACACCTTC. It codes for CASRAQGEGGYTF.

The chain couples TRBV4-2 to TRBJ2-7; D might be TRBD1 or TRBD2, each matching 5 bases. Trimming took 5 bases from V and 7 from J, leaving 27 bases between them. CDR1 LGHNA and CDR2 YNFKEQ come from the germline V gene. The CDR3 has 17 amino acids. In nucleotides, the CDR3 is TGTGCCAGCAGCATTCATACCCCCGGGACCCACCAGACGGAGCAGTACTTC. Its protein is CASSIHTPGTHQTEQYF.

The genes are TRBV10-2 and TRBJ1-1, with 7 bases identical to TRBD1. Trimming at V came to 10 bases and at J to 10 bases, leaving 15 bases not matched to a gene. Germline CDR1 is WSHSY and CDR2 is SAAADI. The CDR3 runs to 13 residues. DNA of the CDR3: TGCGCCACCTCAGGGGGAGAAATGAGGCTAGCTTTCTTT. This translates into CATSGGEMRLAFF.

The chain is built from TRBV20-1 and TRBJ2-1; no clear D. This CDR3 is built from 10 residues. Between the trimmed V and J ends, which lost 6 bases and 8 bases, there was a span of 8 bases. CDR1 and CDR2 from the germline V gene are DFQATT and SNEGSKA (reference sequence). The CDR3 protein is CSATLDEQFF. Written as DNA, the CDR3 is TGCAGTGCCACCTTGGATGAGCAGTTCTTC.

The gene calls are TRBV6-1 and TRBJ1-1; D not resolved. The CDR3 runs to 14 residues. Germline assignment: CDR1 MNHNS and CDR2 SASEGT. V shed 0 bases and J shed 1 base, with 6 bases lying between them. The DNA for the CDR3 is TGTGCCAGCAGTGAAGCTAGGCCGAACACTGAAGCTTTCTTT. As protein: CASSEARPNTEAFF.

J is TRBJ1-3 and V is TRBV7-8; D is unresolved. Looked up from germline, CDR1 is SGHVS and CDR2 is FQNEAQ. The CDR3 has 14 amino acids. The V end was cut by 6 bases, the J end by 0 bases, with 9 bases between. The CDR3 reads CASRVANSGNTIYF. CDR3 bases: TGTGCCAGCAGGGTTGCAAACTCTGGAAACACCATATATTTT.

The rearrangement links TRBV7-2 to TRBJ2-1; possible D gene TRBD2, 6 bases. V was cut by 1 base and J by 6 bases, with 7 bases left in between. The CDR3 loop spans 13 amino acids. In germline, CDR1 is SGHTA, CDR2 FQGNSA. The CDR3 spells CASSLGTINEQFF. Here the CDR3 DNA reads TGTGCCAGCAGCTTAGGGACTATCAATGAGCAGTTCTTC.

J is TRBJ2-5 and V is TRBV6-6, with D maybe TRBD1 (5 bases). V was trimmed by 5 bases and J by 1 base, leaving 11 bases between them. This CDR3 has 14 residues. From germline, CDR1 is MNHNY and CDR2 SVGAGI (reference sequence). The CDR3 region has the DNA TGTGCCAGCAGTCAAACAGGAAGCCAAGAGACCCAGTACTTC. This codes for CASSQTGSQETQYF.

Sample share makes this clone medium-sized. The rearrangement links TRBV4-3 to TRBJ1-6; D is possibly TRBD1 (5 bases). Deletions cut 0 bases from V and 13 bases from J, with 16 bases between. This CDR3 is 15 amino acids long. Per germline, CDR1 LGHNA and CDR2 YSLEER. For the CDR3, the DNA is TGCGCCAGCAGCCAAGAGATCGGGGCGGGGCCGCCCCTCCACTTT. This gives the protein CASSQEIGAGPPLHF.

The chain recombines TRBV9 with TRBJ2-7; a possible D gene is TRBD2 (5 bases). The V gene lost 0 bases and the J gene lost 4 bases, with 14 bases spanning the gap. CDR1 is SGDLS, CDR2 YYNGEE, per germline. CDR3 size: 15 residues. CDR3 coding DNA: TGTGCCAGCAGCGTAGGGCCAGACGGGAAATACGAGCAGTACTTC. Its protein product is CASSVGPDGKYEQYF.

The J gene is TRBJ1-4, the V gene TRBV5-8; D possibly corresponds to TRBD1 (6 bases). The V end was cut by 3 bases, the J end by 2 bases, with 8 bases between. The CDR3 has 14 amino acids. CDR1 is SGHTS and CDR2 is YDEGEE in the germline V gene. The CDR3 DNA sequence: TGTGCCAGCAGCTGGGGGCGGACTAATGAAAAACTGTTTTTT. Translated: CASSWGRTNEKLFF.

This chain links TRBV10-3 with TRBJ1-4; D not resolved. V was cut by 10 bases and J by 4 bases, with 19 bases left in between. Germline V gene data show CDR1 as ENHRY and CDR2 as SYGVKD. The CDR3 runs to 15 residues. The CDR3 sequence is CATMNDGRLNEKLFF. CDR3 DNA sequence: TGTGCCACCATGAATGACGGCAGGCTTAATGAAAAACTGTTTTTT.

The chain joins TRBV2 to TRBJ1-1, with TRBD1 matching over 7 bases. V was clipped by 6 bases and J by 1 base; unmatched bases: 2. There are 13 residues in the CDR3. CDR1 SNHLY and CDR2 FYNNEI come from the germline V gene. The chain's CDR3 is CASSWDRNTEAFF. DNA for the CDR3: TGTGCCAGCAGCTGGGACAGGAACACTGAAGCTTTCTTT.

V is TRBV4-2 and J is TRBJ1-4, with 7 bases fitting TRBD1. The germline V gene has CDR1 LGHNA and CDR2 YNFKEQ. CDR3 length: 17 amino acids. J was trimmed by 8 bases and V by 1 base; bases with no gene match: 13. This chain's CDR3 is CASSQGTTGQRTEKLFF. DNA of the CDR3: TGTGCCAGCAGCCAAGGGACTACGGGACAGCGGACCGAAAAACTGTTTTTT.

V usage is TRBV11-2 and J usage is TRBJ2-7; a possible D gene is TRBD1 (5 bases). The V gene lost 0 bases and the J gene lost 6 bases, with 9 bases spanning the gap. Germline lookup yields CDR1 SGHAT and CDR2 FQNNGV. The CDR3 totals 13 residues. CDR3 bases: TGTGCCAGCAGCTTAGACAGGGAAAGCGAGCAGTACTTC. It yields the protein CASSLDRESEQYF.

V gene TRBV5-1 combines with J gene TRBJ2-1, with D perhaps TRBD1 (5 bases). Germline V gives CDR1 SGHRS, CDR2 YFSETQ. V lost 10 bases and J 1 base, leaving 15 bases between the germline ends. The CDR3 consists of 14 residues. The CDR3 loop is CASRLGQSYNEQFF. In nucleotides, the CDR3 is TGCGCCTCCCGCCTGGGGCAATCCTACAATGAGCAGTTCTTC.

The chain recombines TRBV6-1 with TRBJ2-2, with D tentatively TRBD1 (6 bases). The V end lost 7 bases, the J end lost 5 bases, and 14 bases lay between the germline ends. The CDR3 consists of 14 residues. Germline-derived CDR1 and CDR2 are MNHNS and SASEGT. The DNA of the CDR3 is TGTGCCAGCAACCGGGACACCTCGACCGGGGAGCTGTTTTTT. It yields the protein CASNRDTSTGELFF.

The chain employs TRBV6-6 and TRBJ1-1; 10 positions agree with TRBD1. The germline V gene encodes CDR1 MNHNY and CDR2 SVGAGI (reference sequence). The CDR3 length is 15 residues. The V gene end was trimmed by 4 bases and the J gene end by 5 bases; junction bases not matched to a gene: 7. The CDR3 coding sequence is TGTGCCAGCAGTTTGACAGGGGGCGGTTGGACTGAAGCTTTCTTT. This codes for CASSLTGGGWTEAFF.

The DNA of the CDR3 is TGTGCCAGCAGTTATCCCGGGACAGGGACCCACGAGCAGTACTTC. Its protein is CASSYPGTGTHEQYF. The rearrangement links TRBV6-5 to TRBJ2-7, with 9 bases identical to TRBD1. Germline V lookup: CDR1 MNHEY, CDR2 SVGAGI. The CDR3 runs 15 residues. V trimming: 3 bases; J trimming: 5 bases; junction bases outside the gene matches: 8.